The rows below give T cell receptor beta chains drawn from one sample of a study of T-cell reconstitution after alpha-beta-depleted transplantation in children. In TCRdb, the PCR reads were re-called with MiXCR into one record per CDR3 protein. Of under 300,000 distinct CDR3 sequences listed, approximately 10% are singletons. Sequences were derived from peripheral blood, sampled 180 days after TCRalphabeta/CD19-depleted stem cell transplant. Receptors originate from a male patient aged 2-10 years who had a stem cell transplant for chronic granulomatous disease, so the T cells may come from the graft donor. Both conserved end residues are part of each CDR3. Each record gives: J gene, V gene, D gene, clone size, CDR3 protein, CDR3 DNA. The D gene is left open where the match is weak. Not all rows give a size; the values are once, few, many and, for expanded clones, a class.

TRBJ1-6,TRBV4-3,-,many,CASSQQGSPLHF,TGCGCCAGCAGCCAACAGGGTTCACCCCTCCACTTT
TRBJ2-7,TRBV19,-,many,CASSPDTYEQYF,TGTGCCAGCAGTCCGGACACATACGAGCAGTACTTC
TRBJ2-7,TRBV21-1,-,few,CASSSQGPPYEQYF,TGTGCCAGCAGCTCCCAAGGACCGCCCTACGAGCAGTACTTC
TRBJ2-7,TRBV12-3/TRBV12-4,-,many,CASSLGWVAHEQYF,TGTGCCAGCAGTTTGGGGTGGGTAGCTCACGAGCAGTACTTC
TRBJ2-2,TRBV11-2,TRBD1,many,CASSRQGSNPGELFF,TGTGCCAGCAGCCGACAGGGATCGAACCCCGGGGAGCTGTTTTTT
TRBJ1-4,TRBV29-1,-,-,CSAHRAAYEKLFF,TGCAGCGCCCACAGGGCGGCTTATGAAAAACTGTTTTTT
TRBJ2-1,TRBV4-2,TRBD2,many,CASSQERFSGGFNNEQFF,TGTGCCAGCAGCCAAGAGAGGTTTAGCGGGGGCTTCAACAATGAGCAGTTCTTC
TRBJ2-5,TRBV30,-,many,CAWSVSLVGETQYF,TGTGCCTGGAGTGTCTCGTTAGTAGGAGAGACCCAGTACTTC
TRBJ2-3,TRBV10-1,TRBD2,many,CASSPTSGYMTDTQYF,TGCGCCAGCAGTCCGACTAGCGGGTATATGACAGATACGCAGTATTTT
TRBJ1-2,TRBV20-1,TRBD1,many,CSARDRGKYTF,TGCAGTGCTAGGGACAGGGGAAAATACACCTTC
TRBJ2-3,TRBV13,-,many,CASSLGAGRDTQYF,TGTGCCAGCAGCTTAGGCGCAGGGAGGGATACGCAGTATTTT
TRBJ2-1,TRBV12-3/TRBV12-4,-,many,CASSPNRGLVNRNEQFF,TGTGCCAGCAGCCCCAACCGGGGCCTGGTAAATCGCAATGAGCAGTTCTTC
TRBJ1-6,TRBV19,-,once,CASSRTQDSPLHF,TGTGCCAGTAGTAGAACACAAGATTCACCCCTCCACTTT
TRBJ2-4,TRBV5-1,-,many,CASSLVVGPPSPPTKNIQYF,TGCGCCAGCAGCTTAGTCGTCGGGCCGCCTTCACCGCCAACCAAAAACATTCAGTACTTC
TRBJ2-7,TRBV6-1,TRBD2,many,CASTTREGLTYEQYF,TGTGCCAGCACCACAAGGGAGGGGCTGACCTACGAGCAGTACTTC
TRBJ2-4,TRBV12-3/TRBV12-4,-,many,CATQSASETVYF,TGTGCCACCCAATCCGCCTCGGAAACGGTTTACTTC
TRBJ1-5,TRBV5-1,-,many,CASSLEGHREQPQHF,TGCGCCAGCAGCCTCGAAGGCCACAGGGAGCAGCCCCAGCATTTT
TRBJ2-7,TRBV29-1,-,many,CSGGRMREQYF,TGCAGCGGGGGGCGTATGAGGGAGCAGTACTTC
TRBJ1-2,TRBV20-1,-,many,CSAITGFVGGYTF,TGCAGTGCAATAACGGGGTTCGTGGGGGGCTACACCTTC
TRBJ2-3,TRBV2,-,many,CASSGGRGNTDTQYF,TGTGCCAGCAGTGGGGGCAGGGGCAACACAGATACGCAGTATTTT
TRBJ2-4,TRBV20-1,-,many,CSAVRGNIQYF,TGCAGTGCTGTAAGGGGAAACATTCAGTACTTC
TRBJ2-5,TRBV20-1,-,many,CSANLRERQETQYF,TGCAGTGCTAATCTAAGGGAGAGGCAAGAGACCCAGTACTTC
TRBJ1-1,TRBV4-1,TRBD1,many,CASSLDRGRTEAFF,TGCGCCAGCAGCCTCGACAGGGGAAGGACTGAAGCTTTCTTT
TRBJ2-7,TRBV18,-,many,CASSPSTVGVSRNEQYF,TGTGCCAGCTCACCGTCGACCGTGGGGGTTTCCAGGAACGAGCAGTACTTC
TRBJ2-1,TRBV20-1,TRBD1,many,CSAKSATGGREQFF,TGCAGTGCTAAATCAGCGACAGGGGGGAGGGAGCAGTTCTTC
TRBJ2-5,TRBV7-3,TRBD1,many,CASGQGAKETQYF,TGTGCCAGCGGACAGGGGGCAAAAGAGACCCAGTACTTC
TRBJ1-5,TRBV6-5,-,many,CASSYSDNSNQPQHF,TGTGCCAGCAGTTACTCGGATAATAGCAATCAGCCCCAGCATTTT
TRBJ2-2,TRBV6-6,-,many,CASSPSSGELFF,TGTGCCAGCAGCCCTAGTTCCGGGGAGCTGTTTTTT
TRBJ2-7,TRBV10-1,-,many,CASSEFPVRNFSYEQYF,TGCGCCAGCAGTGAGTTTCCCGTTCGGAATTTCTCCTACGAGCAGTACTTC
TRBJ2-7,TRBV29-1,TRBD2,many,CSVETPSGSYEQYF,TGCAGCGTTGAAACACCTAGCGGTTCCTACGAGCAGTACTTC